This T cell receptor (beta chain) comes out of a study of blood T cell repertoires in COVID-19. Across the whole study: Specimens from acute and convalescent COVID-19 originated in the United States, Italy and Spain. T cells, B-cell-depleted T cells, or PBMCs provided the cDNA or gDNA that served as material.

V dropped 2 bases and J dropped 7 bases, with 8 bases sitting between them. Germline assignment: CDR1 SGHTA and CDR2 FQGTGA. The CDR3 loop spans 12 amino acids. In the original processing: Amplifying reference gene primers gave estimates of nucleated cell counts. Profiling relied on immunoSEQ multiplex PCR, and the TCRdb table lists in-frame clones only, not all of them. Clonal size and the V and J genes are those of that table, whereas D and trimming came from the DNA. There are 200,000 to 250,000 clones in the sample; around 86% occur only once, and approximately 7.2% lies in the top ten. The sequencing sample was made of peripheral blood. The TCR originated in a woman between 65 and 79 years old with active or convalescent COVID-19. The V and J genes are TRBV7-3 and TRBJ1-1; D unclear. The CDR3 loop reads CASSLASGEAFF. The CDR3, as DNA: TGTGCCAGCAGCTTAGCGTCAGGTGAAGCTTTCTTT.